This paragraph reports one T cell receptor beta chain. The sample originates from a study of blood T cell repertoires in COVID-19. On the study more broadly: There were acute and convalescent COVID-19 samples, and they came from the United States, Italy and Spain. T cells, B-cell-depleted T cells, or PBMCs supplied cDNA or gDNA.

The CDR3 runs to 13 residues. Germline-derived CDR1 and CDR2 are LNHDA and SQIVND (reference sequence). Between the trimmed V and J ends, which lost 5 bases and 0 bases, there was a span of 8 bases. Per the authors' pipeline: It was from reference gene primer amplification that nucleated cell counts were estimated. The data were produced by immunoSEQ multiplex PCR, yet TCRdb's version contains in-frame clones alone and is incomplete. That table is the source of V, J and clone size, and D and trimming were worked out from the DNA. The sample lists 410,000 or so clones, around 86% occurring once. The receptor was isolated from a woman younger than 45 with active or convalescent COVID-19. Sequenced: peripheral blood. V and J are TRBV19 and TRBJ2-7; D is ambiguous. The CDR3 region is CASSFIDSYEQYF. The DNA of the CDR3 is TGTGCCAGTAGTTTCATAGACTCCTACGAGCAGTACTTC.